Sequencing of this TCR beta chain was carried out in a study of blood T cell repertoires in COVID-19. Across the study: In each case, the material was cDNA or gDNA derived from T cells, B-cell-depleted T cells, or PBMCs.

The authors' processing: Counts of nucleated cells, estimated from reference gene primer amplification, were obtained. This table comes from immunoSEQ multiplex PCR, and its TCRdb copy is limited to in-frame clones, with some not included. V and J calls and clone size follow that table, whereas D and trimming were derived from the DNA. Of around 300,000 clones detected, 89% appear once; the ten largest clones hold 2% to 2.5%. The germline V gene encodes CDR1 SQVTM and CDR2 ANQGSEA. This CDR3 has 11 residues. Material for sequencing was peripheral blood. The chain employs TRBV29-1 and TRBJ2-1; tentative D call: TRBD2 (6 bases). This clonotype was sampled from a man aged 50 to 60 with acute or convalescent COVID-19. In DNA, the CDR3 is TGCAGTGGGGGGTCCTACAATGAGCAGTTCTTC. Residues: CSGGSYNEQFF.